A single T cell receptor beta chain is shown here with its context. The target antigen is unknown. This sample is part of a study of blood T cells in healthy people across ages. Study findings and constraints: PBMCs were not sorted, which prevented a conclusive comparison of naive versus antigen-experienced cells. Diversity figures based on one million T cells were deemed too low.

Germline assignment: CDR1 MNHEY and CDR2 SVGEGT. The CDR3 covers 15 residues. V dropped 2 bases and J dropped 6 bases, with 14 bases sitting between them. Next came a second PCR, run for about 6 to 12 cycles, which used a sample-barcoded 5' primer along with a J-beta primer mix. Every molecule of cDNA carried a tag from a template-switch adaptor with 12 random nucleotides. TCRdb re-analysed the 5' RACE reads in MiXCR, keeping a single row per CDR3 protein. Of roughly 700,000 distinct CDR3 sequences listed, approximately 50% were seen once; the top ten hold under 35%. The clonotype was recovered from a woman in her sixties or seventies in good health. The sequencing input was blood. The rearrangement uses TRBV6-2 or TRBV6-3 and TRBJ2-1; D might be TRBD2 (5 bases). CDR3 residues: CASSYAGLIGNEQFF. CDR3 DNA sequence: TGTGCCAGCAGTTACGCCGGACTCATCGGCAATGAGCAGTTCTTC.